The next 9 T cell receptor beta chains were all read from a single sample in a study of blood T cell repertoires in COVID-19. The table came from immunoSEQ multiplex PCR; TCRdb's copy has only in-frame clones and leaves some out. The sample has about 190,000 clones, 60% to 80% seen once. The sample was peripheral blood. The receptors derive from an older woman with acute or convalescent COVID-19.

This sequence joins TRBV5-6 and TRBJ1-1, with 7 bases matching TRBD1. V trimming: 4 bases; J trimming: 2 bases; junction bases outside the gene matches: 14. CDR3 length: 17 amino acids. Germline V CDR1 and CDR2: SGHDT, YYEEEE. The CDR3 sequence is CASSLVGGRSRNTEAFF. The CDR3 coding sequence is TGTGCCAGCAGCCTTGTAGGGGGCCGGTCGCGAAACACTGAAGCTTTCTTT.

The rearrangement links TRBV27 to TRBJ2-7, with a possible D match to TRBD1 (6 bases). Germline V gives CDR1 MNHEY, CDR2 SMNVEV (reference sequence). CDR3 size: 14 residues. V lost 2 bases to trimming and J lost 3 bases, with 11 bases between them. In nucleotides, the CDR3 is TGTGCCAGCAGTTTAGGCAGGGGCCGCTACGAGCAGTACTTC. Residues: CASSLGRGRYEQYF.

This clone was seen a single time. This chain links TRBV11-1 with TRBJ2-5, with a tentative D call TRBD1 (6 bases). Germline V gene data show CDR1 as SGHAT and CDR2 as FQDESV (reference sequence). Deletions cut 4 bases from V and 4 bases from J, with 16 bases between. The CDR3 is made up of 15 amino acids. CDR3 sequence reads: CASSSGTNQRETQYF. The CDR3 DNA reads as TGTGCCAGCAGCTCCGGGACAAACCAACGAGAGACCCAGTACTTC.

The rearrangement uses TRBV5-6 and TRBJ1-2; D is undetermined. This CDR3 has 13 amino acids. The germline V gene has CDR1 SGHDT and CDR2 YYEEEE. The V end lost 2 bases, the J end lost 7 bases, and 12 bases lay between the germline ends. CDR3: CASSLVAMGGYTF. CDR3 in DNA: TGTGCCAGCAGCTTAGTAGCAATGGGTGGCTACACCTTC. Drawing the rest from reference TRBV5-6 and TRBJ1-2, the complete variable domain is DAGVTQSPTHLIKTRGQQVTLRCSPKSGHDTVSWYQQALGQGPQFIFQYYEEEERQRGNFPDRFSGHQFPNYSSELNVNALLLGDSALYLCASSLVAMGGYTFGSGTRLTVV.

V and J are TRBV5-8 and TRBJ2-7; D perhaps matches TRBD2 (6 bases). The CDR3 has 15 residues. V lost 3 bases, J lost 7 bases, and 20 bases lay in between. The germline CDR1 and CDR2 sequences are SGHTS and YDEGEE. The CDR3 sequence: CASSSQLRGLGEQYF. CDR3 in DNA: TGTGCCAGCAGCTCCCAATTGCGGGGCTTAGGGGAGCAGTACTTC.

The rearrangement uses TRBV4-1 and TRBJ1-1; no clear D gene. Trimming removed 2 bases at V and 0 bases at J, with 28 bases between. CDR3 length equals 21 residues. Germline V gives CDR1 MGHRA, CDR2 YSYEKL. The CDR3 nucleotides are TGCGCCAGCAGCCAACTATCGGTAGGCGGGCCCCATCACGCGTTGAACACTGAAGCTTTCTTT. Protein product: CASSQLSVGGPHHALNTEAFF.

V gene TRBV18 combines with J gene TRBJ1-6; D is possibly TRBD1 (6 bases). Trimming shortened V by 2 bases and J by 5 bases, and 16 bases separated the two germline ends. CDR1 KGHSH and CDR2 LQKENI come from the germline V gene. The CDR3 has 17 amino acids. CDR3 loop: CASSPFGRGADNSPLHF. CDR3 DNA sequence: TGTGCCAGCTCACCATTTGGTCGGGGGGCGGATAATTCACCCCTCCACTTT.

This clone occurred once. J is TRBJ1-4 and V is TRBV7-3; D uncertain. The CDR3 totals 16 residues. Trimming took off 1 base at V and 1 base at J, with 10 bases between the two ends. Germline CDR1 and CDR2: SGHTA and FQGTGA. In nucleotides, the CDR3 is TGTGCCAGCAGCTTAATGCGGGCCGGAACTAATGAAAAACTGTTTTTT. This gives the protein CASSLMRAGTNEKLFF.

The chain couples TRBV10-2 to TRBJ2-1; TRBD2 aligns across 8 bases. The junction had 6 bases not matched to a gene; V was cut back by 8 bases and J by 0 bases. The CDR3 consists of 15 residues. Germline assignment: CDR1 WSHSY and CDR2 SAAADI. CDR3 sequence: CASGGGGSSYNEQFF. DNA for the CDR3: TGCGCCAGCGGGGGCGGGGGGAGCTCCTACAATGAGCAGTTCTTC.